This T cell receptor (beta chain) was retrieved from a study of CD8 T cells in ankylosing spondylitis. Findings of the study overall: Clones tied to disease were said to be significantly enriched in matched ankylosing spondylitis synovial fluid.

Deletions cut 0 bases from V and 6 bases from J, with 12 bases between. There are 14 residues in the CDR3. Germline V CDR1 and CDR2: SGHRS, YFSETQ. This clonotype was seen ten or more times. Its antigen is as yet unknown. TCRdb independently ran MiXCR on the 5' RACE reads; one entry per CDR3 protein. The sample includes around 330,000 distinct CDR3 sequences, more than 9% of them seen just once. The sequence derives from a female donor with ankylosing spondylitis or in good health (not recorded which). The chain employs TRBV5-1 and TRBJ1-1; a possible D gene is TRBD1 (5 bases). Sequenced sample: blood, either unsorted or a sorted T cell fraction (not recorded which). The CDR3 DNA is TGCGCCAGCAGCTTGGTATCAGGGCGGGCTGAAGCTTTCTTT. Protein sequence: CASSLVSGRAEAFF.